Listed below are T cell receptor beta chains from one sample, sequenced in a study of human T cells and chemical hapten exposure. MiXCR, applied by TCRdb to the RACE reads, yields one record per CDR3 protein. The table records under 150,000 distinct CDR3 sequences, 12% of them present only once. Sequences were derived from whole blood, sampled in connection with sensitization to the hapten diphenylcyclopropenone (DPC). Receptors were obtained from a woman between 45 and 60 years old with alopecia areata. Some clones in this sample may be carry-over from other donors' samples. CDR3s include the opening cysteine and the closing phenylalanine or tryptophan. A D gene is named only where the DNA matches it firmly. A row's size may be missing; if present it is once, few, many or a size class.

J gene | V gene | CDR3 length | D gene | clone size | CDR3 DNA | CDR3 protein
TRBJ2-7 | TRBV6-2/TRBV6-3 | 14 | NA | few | TGTGCCAGCAGTTACGAAGGGGCCAGCTACGAGCAGTACTTC | CASSYEGASYEQYF
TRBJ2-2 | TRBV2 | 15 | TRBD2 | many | TGTGCCAGCAGTGGGACTAGCGGAGGCACCGGGGAGCTGTTTTTT | CASSGTSGGTGELFF
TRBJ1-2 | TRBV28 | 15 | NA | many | TGTGCCAGCAGTTCAGATCGGACAGTTAATTATGGCTACACCTTC | CASSSDRTVNYGYTF
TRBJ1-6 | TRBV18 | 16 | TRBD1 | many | TGTGCCAGCTCACCCGGACAGGGGAGGAGCGATTCACCCCTCCACTTT | CASSPGQGRSDSPLHF
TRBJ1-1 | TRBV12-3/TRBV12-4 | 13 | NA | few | TGTGCCAGCAGGGAGACAGACCACCCTGAAGCTTTCTTT | CASRETDHPEAFF
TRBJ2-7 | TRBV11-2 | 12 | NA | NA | TGTGCCAGCAGCATAGACAAGGGTGGGCAGTACTTC | CASSIDKGGQYF
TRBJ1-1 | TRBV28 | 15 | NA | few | TGTGCCAGCAGTTTATTAGGGGCAGGAGGCACTGAAGCTTTCTTT | CASSLLGAGGTEAFF
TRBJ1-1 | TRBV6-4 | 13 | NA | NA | TGTGCCAGCGCGACCCTCGCCGGGGCTGAAGCTTTCTTT | CASATLAGAEAFF
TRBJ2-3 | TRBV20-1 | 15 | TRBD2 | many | TGCAGTGCTAGACCCAGCGGGAGGGCCAGGGATACGCAGTATTTT | CSARPSGRARDTQYF
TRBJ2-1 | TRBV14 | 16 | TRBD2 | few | TGTGCCAGCAGCCAATCTTGGCTAGCGGGAGTAAATGAGCAGTTCTTC | CASSQSWLAGVNEQFF
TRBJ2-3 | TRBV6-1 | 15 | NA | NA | TGTGCCAGCAGTGTCACCCGGTTATCCACAGATACGCAGTATTTT | CASSVTRLSTDTQYF
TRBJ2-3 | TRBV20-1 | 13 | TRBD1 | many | TGCAGTGCTGCCGGGACAGGGGTGGATACGCAGTATTTT | CSAAGTGVDTQYF
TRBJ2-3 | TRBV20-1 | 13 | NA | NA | TGCAGTGCTAGGAAGCCGAGCACAGATACGCAGTATTTT | CSARKPSTDTQYF
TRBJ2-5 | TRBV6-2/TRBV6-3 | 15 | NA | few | TGTGCCAGCAGTCTGAAGGGACCGCGGGGCGAGACCCAGTACTTC | CASSLKGPRGETQYF
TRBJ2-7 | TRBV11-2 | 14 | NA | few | TGTGCCAGCAGCTCCCCTGCCGTAGCCTACGAGCAGTACTTC | CASSSPAVAYEQYF
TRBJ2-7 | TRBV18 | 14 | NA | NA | TGTGCCAGCTCACCCCGAAGCCTCAACTACGAGCAGTACTTC | CASSPRSLNYEQYF
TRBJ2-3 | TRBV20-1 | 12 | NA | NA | TGCAGTGCTAGAAGTTTGGTAGATACGCAGTATTTT | CSARSLVDTQYF
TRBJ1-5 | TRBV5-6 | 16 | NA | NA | TGTGCCAGCAGCTCACAGGCAACTCAGAGGAATCAGCCCCAGCATTTT | CASSSQATQRNQPQHF
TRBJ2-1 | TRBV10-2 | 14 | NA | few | TGCGCCAGCAGTGAGCGGGGCGCCTACAATGAGCAGTTCTTC | CASSERGAYNEQFF
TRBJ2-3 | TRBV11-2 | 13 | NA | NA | TGTGCCAGCAGCCCGAGCAGGGCAGATACGCAGTATTTT | CASSPSRADTQYF
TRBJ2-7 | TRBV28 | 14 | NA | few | TGTGCCAGCAGTCCCGGGGGTAGGCTCTCCGAGCAGTACTTC | CASSPGGRLSEQYF
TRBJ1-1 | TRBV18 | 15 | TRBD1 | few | TGTGCCAGCTCACTAAGACAGGGGCGATTAACTGAAGCTTTCTTT | CASSLRQGRLTEAFF
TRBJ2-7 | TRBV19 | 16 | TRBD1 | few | TGTGCCAGTAGTAATCCGGGACAGGGGAGCTCCTACGAGCAGTACTTC | CASSNPGQGSSYEQYF
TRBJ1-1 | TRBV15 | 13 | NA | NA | TGTGCCACCAGCAGAGAAATGAACACTGAAGCTTTCTTT | CATSREMNTEAFF
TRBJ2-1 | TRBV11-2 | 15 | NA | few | TGTGCCAGCAGCTTAGATCGGTACTCCTACAATGAGCAGTTCTTC | CASSLDRYSYNEQFF
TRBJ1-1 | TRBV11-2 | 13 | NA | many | TGTGCCAGCAGCTTGTCAGGGGACACTGAAGCTTTCTTT | CASSLSGDTEAFF
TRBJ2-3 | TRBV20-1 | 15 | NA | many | TGCAGTGCTGCAACTGGCCGGGGAAACACAGATACGCAGTATTTT | CSAATGRGNTDTQYF
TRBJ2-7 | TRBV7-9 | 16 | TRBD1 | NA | TGTGCCAGCAGCTTAGCCTCGGGACAGATTCGAAACGAGCAGTACTTC | CASSLASGQIRNEQYF
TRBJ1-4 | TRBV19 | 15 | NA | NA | TGTGCCAGTAGGTCTTTCTCGGGAACTAATGGAAAACTGTTTTTT | CASRSFSGTNGKLFF
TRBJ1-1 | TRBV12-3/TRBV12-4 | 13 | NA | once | TGTGCCAGCAGGGCTACGGGGCGAATCGAAGCTTTCTTT | CASRATGRIEAFF
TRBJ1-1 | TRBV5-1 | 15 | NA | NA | TGCGCCAGCAGCCAAATCCCGGGCCATAACACTGAAGCTTTCTTT | CASSQIPGHNTEAFF
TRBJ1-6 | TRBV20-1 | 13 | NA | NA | TGCAGTGCTGCGGTGGGGTTTGGTTCACCCCTCCACTTT | CSAAVGFGSPLHF
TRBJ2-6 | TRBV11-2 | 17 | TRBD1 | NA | TGTGCCAGCAGCAGCCGGGACAGCCTATCTGGGGCCAACGTCCTGACTTTC | CASSSRDSLSGANVLTF
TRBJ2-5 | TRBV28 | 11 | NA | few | TGTGCCAGCAGTGGTCGTAGGACCCAGTACTTC | CASSGRRTQYF
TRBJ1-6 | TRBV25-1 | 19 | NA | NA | TGTGCCAGCAGTGAAGGTTCGGGGGTTATTAGCTCCTATAATTCACCCCTCCACTTT | CASSEGSGVISSYNSPLHF
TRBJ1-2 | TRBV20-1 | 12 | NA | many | TGCAGTGCTAGTGATGGGGGGAATGGCTACACCTTC | CSASDGGNGYTF